This TCR beta chain originates from a study of T cell changes during pregnancy in multiple sclerosis. This CDR3 is built from 16 residues. The V and J ends lost 0 bases and 4 bases respectively, with 17 bases between them. Germline V CDR1 and CDR2: SGHNT, YYREEE (reference sequence). Produced via immunoSEQ multiplex PCR; TCRdb's table is partial and in-frame only. The sample records over 45,000 clones, more than 85% being singletons. The sequence came from a female donor with multiple sclerosis, enrolled in a pregnancy study. The rearrangement links TRBV5-4 to TRBJ2-7; the D gene is possibly TRBD1 (6 bases). The specimen was CD8+ T cells from peripheral blood mononuclear cells, collected after pregnancy. CDR3 nucleotides: TGTGCCAGCAGCTTGGCTTATCGCGGACAGAGATACGAGCAGTACTTC. It is translated as CASSLAYRGQRYEQYF.